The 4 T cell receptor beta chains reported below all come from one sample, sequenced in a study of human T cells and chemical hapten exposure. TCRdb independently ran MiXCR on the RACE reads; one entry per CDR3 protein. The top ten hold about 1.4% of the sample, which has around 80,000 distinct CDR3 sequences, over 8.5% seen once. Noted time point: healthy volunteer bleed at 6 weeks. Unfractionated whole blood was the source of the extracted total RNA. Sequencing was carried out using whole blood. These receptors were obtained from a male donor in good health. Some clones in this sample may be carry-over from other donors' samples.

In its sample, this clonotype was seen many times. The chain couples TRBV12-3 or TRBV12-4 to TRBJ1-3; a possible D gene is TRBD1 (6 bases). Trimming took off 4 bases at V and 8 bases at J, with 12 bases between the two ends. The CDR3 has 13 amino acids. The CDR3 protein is CASSWDKWDTIYF. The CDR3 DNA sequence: TGTGCCAGCAGTTGGGACAAGTGGGACACCATATATTTT.

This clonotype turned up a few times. The DNA for the CDR3 is TGCGCCAGCAGTCCGGCGAAGGGGGCTAACTATGGCTACACCTTC. It codes for CASSPAKGANYGYTF. The chain recombines TRBV4-3 with TRBJ1-2; a possible D gene is TRBD1 (6 bases). The germline gives CDR1 LGHNA, CDR2 YSLEER. There are 15 residues in the CDR3. V lost 6 bases and J 0 bases, leaving 14 bases between the germline ends.

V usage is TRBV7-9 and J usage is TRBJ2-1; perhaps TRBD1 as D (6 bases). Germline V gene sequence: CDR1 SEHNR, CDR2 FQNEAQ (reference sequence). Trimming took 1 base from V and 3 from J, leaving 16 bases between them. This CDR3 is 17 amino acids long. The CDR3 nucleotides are TGTGCCAGCAGCTTAGTACAGGGCGCCCCCGACTACAATGAGCAGTTCTTC. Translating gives CASSLVQGAPDYNEQFF.

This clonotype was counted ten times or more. The CDR3 is CASSYSIGTDTQYF. The CDR3 coding sequence is TGTGCCAGCAGTTACTCGATAGGCACAGATACGCAGTATTTT. The chain recombines TRBV6-5 with TRBJ2-3; D gene uncertain. Trimming left V 0 bases short and J 1 base short, with 5 bases between. The CDR3 runs 14 residues. The germline CDR1 and CDR2 sequences are MNHEY and SVGAGI.